The 23 T cell receptor beta chains listed next were all sequenced from one sample in a study of CD8+ T cells in alopecia areata. Treatment denoted: oral pan-JAK inhibitor, 5-10 mg twice daily. cDNA reverse transcribed from extracted RNA served as the sequencing template. TCRdb's copy holds only in-frame clones and misses some; the assay was immunoSEQ multiplex PCR. The table lists 110,000 or so clones, 50% to 75% of them singletons, with almost 30% in the top ten. The sequencing here drew on CD8+ T cells sorted from blood, taken at week 4, from a patient treated with tofacitinib. These receptors originate from a human donor with alopecia areata.

This sequence joins TRBV15 and TRBJ2-7; weak D call: TRBD1 (5 bases). The CDR3 totals 13 residues. V gave up 5 bases and J gave up 4 bases, with 12 bases separating them. Germline assignment: CDR1 LNHNV and CDR2 YYDKDF (reference sequence). CDR3 in DNA: TGTGCCACCAGCCTAGACAGCCATTACGAGCAGTACTTC. The encoded protein is CATSLDSHYEQYF.

The chain recombines TRBV7-9 with TRBJ2-2, with D tentatively TRBD2 (6 bases). Germline V gives CDR1 SEHNR, CDR2 FQNEAQ (reference sequence). Trimming cost V 5 bases and J 2 bases, with 6 bases left between them. This CDR3 comprises 13 residues. The CDR3, as DNA: TGTGCCAGCAGCACTAGCAACACCGGGGAGCTGTTTTTT. Translated: CASSTSNTGELFF.

The V call is TRBV29-1, the J call TRBJ1-2; 11 bases agree with TRBD1. This CDR3 is built from 13 residues. Per the germline V gene, CDR1 is SQVTM and CDR2 is ANQGSEA. J was trimmed by 6 bases and V by 7 bases; bases with no gene match: 7. This CDR3 reads CSAPRTGGDGYTF. DNA of the CDR3: TGCAGCGCCCCGAGGACAGGGGGCGATGGCTACACCTTC.

The chain combines TRBV25-1 with TRBJ2-5; TRBD1 aligns across 7 bases. Germline V CDR1 and CDR2: MGHDK, SYGVNS. The V gene end was trimmed by 3 bases and the J gene end by 7 bases; junction bases not matched to a gene: 8. The CDR3 extends over 14 amino acids. Here the CDR3 reads CASSETGSRGTQYF. The CDR3 nucleotides read TGTGCCAGCAGTGAGACAGGGTCCCGGGGGACCCAGTACTTC.

The chain is built from TRBV28 and TRBJ1-1; tentative D call: TRBD1 (5 bases). This CDR3 is 17 amino acids long. Germline lookup yields CDR1 MDHEN and CDR2 SYDVKM. The V end lost 9 bases, the J end lost 6 bases, and 29 bases lay between the germline ends. DNA for the CDR3: TGTGCCAGAAATGACAGCACGAAACCTTCTAGGTATCCTGAAGCTTTCTTT. This gives the protein CARNDSTKPSRYPEAFF. Looking up the rest from reference TRBV28 and TRBJ1-1 gives the full variable domain: DVKVTQSSRYLVKRTGEKVFLECVQDMDHENMFWYRQDPGLGLRLIYFSYDVKMKEKGDIPEGYSVSREKKERFSLILESASTNQTSMYLCARNDSTKPSRYPEAFFGQGTRLTVV.

This clone occurred a few times. The genes are TRBV29-1 and TRBJ2-5, with TRBD1 matching over 7 bases. J gave up 4 bases and V 2 bases, and 7 bases lay outside the gene matches. This CDR3 comprises 14 residues. CDR1 and CDR2 (germline): SQVTM, ANQGSEA. CDR3 sequence: CSVEPTGKGETQYF. The CDR3 DNA is TGCAGCGTTGAACCGACAGGGAAAGGAGAGACCCAGTACTTC.

The rearrangement joins TRBV29-1 to TRBJ1-2; perhaps TRBD1 as D (5 bases). The germline V gene encodes CDR1 SQVTM and CDR2 ANQGSEA. Trimming shortened V by 7 bases and J by 0 bases, and 9 bases separated the two germline ends. The CDR3 loop spans 12 amino acids. CDR3 DNA sequence: TGCAGCGAGGGGCTAGCTAACTATGGCTACACCTTC. Encoded protein: CSEGLANYGYTF.

In this sample, this clone turned up a few times. Other nucleotide sequences from this sample produce the same CDR3. J is TRBJ1-1 and V is TRBV30; no reliable D call. V dropped 2 bases and J dropped 3 bases, with 10 bases sitting between them. The CDR3 runs 13 residues. The germline CDR1 and CDR2 sequences are GTSNPN and SVGIG (reference sequence). CDR3 in DNA: TGTGCCTGGAGTCTAGGAGGCCACACTGAAGCTTTCTTT. It translates to CAWSLGGHTEAFF.

The CDR3 region has the DNA TGTGCCAGCAGCTTGGGACAGATCAACACTGAAGCTTTCTTT. Translated, it gives CASSLGQINTEAFF. The chain links TRBV7-2 to TRBJ1-1; 7 bases agree with TRBD1. Germline-derived CDR1 and CDR2 are SGHTA and FQGNSA. The CDR3 extends over 14 amino acids. Losses at the gene ends were 3 bases for V and 2 bases for J; bases not matched to a gene: 3.

This clone was found a few times. CDR3 nucleotides: TGCAGCGTTGATGCACGGAGGGGTCTGACAGAAGAGACCCAGTACTTC. This encodes CSVDARRGLTEETQYF. The chain is built from TRBV29-1 and TRBJ2-5, with a possible D match to TRBD2 (6 bases). Trimming took off 3 bases at V and 3 bases at J, with 20 bases between the two ends. The germline V gene encodes CDR1 SQVTM and CDR2 ANQGSEA. This CDR3 spans 16 amino acids.

Here the CDR3 DNA reads TGTGCCTGGAGACCAACATCCTCCTACGAGCAGTACTTC. Translated, it gives CAWRPTSSYEQYF. The J gene is TRBJ2-7, the V gene TRBV30; D gene uncertain. This CDR3 has 13 amino acids. Germline values: CDR1 GTSNPN, CDR2 SVGIG (reference sequence). Trimming pared 3 bases from V and 0 bases from J, leaving 9 bases between.

The rearrangement uses TRBV4-1 and TRBJ1-4; possible D gene TRBD1, 6 bases. The CDR3 length is 16 residues. With 4 bases removed from V and 7 bases from J, the gap between germline ends came to 19 bases. CDR1 is MGHRA and CDR2 is YSYEKL in the germline V gene. Here the CDR3 DNA reads TGCGCCAGCAGCCGTTCTGCAGGGGTGGATCGTGAAAAACTGTTTTTT. Its translation: CASSRSAGVDREKLFF.

A few counts support this clone. CDR3 region: CASTGDYMNTEAFF. DNA for the CDR3: TGTGCCAGTACCGGCGACTACATGAACACTGAAGCTTTCTTT. The chain combines TRBV19 with TRBJ1-1; D not certain. Trimming took off 7 bases at V and 0 bases at J, with 12 bases between the two ends. The CDR3 totals 14 residues. The germline gives CDR1 LNHDA, CDR2 SQIVND (reference sequence).

CDR3 nucleotide sequence: TGTGCCAGCAGCTCGGGACAGAACGAAAACATTCAGTACTTC. It encodes CASSSGQNENIQYF. The chain carries TRBV7-8 and TRBJ2-4, with 7 bases lining up with TRBD1. The CDR3 length is 14 residues. The V gene's germline CDR1 is SGHVS and CDR2 FQNEAQ. V lost 4 bases to trimming and J lost 5 bases; unmatched junction nucleotides: 5.

CDR3 nucleotides: TGTGCCAGCAGCTGGGGACAGGGGACCACTGAAGCTTTCTTT. Its protein is CASSWGQGTTEAFF. The chain uses TRBV11-2 and TRBJ1-1; 10 positions agree with TRBD1. The CDR3 covers 14 residues. Germline CDR1 and CDR2: SGHAT and FQNNGV. With V trimmed by 4 bases and J by 4 bases, 3 bases remained unmatched. The variable domain in full, completed from reference TRBV11-2 and TRBJ1-1, reads EAGVAQSPRYKIIEKRQSVAFWCNPISGHATLYWYQQILGQGPKLLIQFQNNGVVDDSQLPKDRFSAERLKGVDSTLKIQPAKLEDSAVYLCASSWGQGTTEAFFGQGTRLTVV.

The V gene is TRBV29-1, the J gene TRBJ1-2; D possibly corresponds to TRBD1 (6 bases). CDR1 SQVTM and CDR2 ANQGSEA come from the germline V gene. V dropped 7 bases and J dropped 8 bases, with 14 bases sitting between them. The CDR3 runs to 11 residues. The CDR3 loop reads CSARTARGYTF. In DNA form, the CDR3 reads TGCAGCGCAAGGACAGCGAGAGGCTACACCTTC.

The chain employs TRBV29-1 and TRBJ2-1; D may correspond to TRBD1 or TRBD2 (6 bases each). With 6 bases removed from V and 0 bases from J, the gap between germline ends came to 15 bases. The CDR3 covers 15 residues. The germline CDR1 and CDR2 sequences are SQVTM and ANQGSEA. CDR3 coding DNA: TGCAGCGTGAGGGGGGTTGTGAGCTCCTACAATGAGCAGTTCTTC. Translating it yields CSVRGVVSSYNEQFF.

CDR3 coding DNA: TGTGCCAGCAGCCCCCCGAGAGGAAATGAGCAGTTCTTC. This sequence encodes CASSPPRGNEQFF. The chain couples TRBV7-9 to TRBJ2-1; D gene unclear. The CDR3 covers 13 residues. Germline loops: CDR1 SEHNR, CDR2 FQNEAQ (reference sequence). V was clipped by 5 bases and J by 7 bases, with 12 bases between them. The variable domain in full, with the rest retrieved from reference TRBV7-9 and TRBJ2-1, is DTGVSQNPRHKITKRGQNVTFRCDPISEHNRLYWYRQTLGQGPEFLTYFQNEAQLEKSRLLSDRFSAERPKGSFSTLEIQRTEQGDSAMYLCASSPPRGNEQFFGPGTRLTVL.

This clone is medium-sized. This rearrangement joins TRBV7-2 to TRBJ1-1; 7 nucleotides align to TRBD1. With 0 bases clipped from V and 0 bases from J, the junction kept 7 bases outside the gene matches. CDR1 is SGHTA and CDR2 is FQGNSA in the germline V gene. There are 17 residues in the CDR3. The CDR3 loop is CASSLAGTEYMNTEAFF. The CDR3 DNA is TGTGCCAGCAGCTTAGCCGGGACAGAATACATGAACACTGAAGCTTTCTTT.

Written as DNA, the CDR3 is TGCGCCAGCAGCCAAGACCCTGGACTAGCGGGGGCCGAGCAGTTCTTC. Its translation: CASSQDPGLAGAEQFF. The rearrangement links TRBV4-1 to TRBJ2-1; TRBD2 aligns across 13 bases. This CDR3 spans 16 amino acids. J lost 10 bases, V lost 0 bases, and 6 bases had no gene match. The germline gives CDR1 MGHRA, CDR2 YSYEKL.

This chain uses TRBV5-8 with TRBJ2-1; the D gene is possibly TRBD2 (6 bases). Germline CDR1 is SGHTS and CDR2 is YDEGEE. There are 16 residues in the CDR3. Between the trimmed V and J ends, which lost 4 bases and 0 bases, there was a span of 14 bases. The CDR3 sequence is CASSQGLPLSYNEQFF. CDR3 coding DNA: TGTGCCAGCAGCCAGGGACTCCCTCTCTCCTACAATGAGCAGTTCTTC.

This clone was found a few times. The V gene is TRBV29-1, the J gene TRBJ2-1, with D maybe TRBD2 (6 bases). From germline, CDR1 is SQVTM and CDR2 ANQGSEA. Trimming cost V 4 bases and J 7 bases, with 14 bases left between them. The CDR3 runs to 13 residues. The CDR3: CSVGVGEANEQFF. In DNA form, the CDR3 reads TGCAGCGTTGGTGTAGGGGAGGCGAATGAGCAGTTCTTC.

The V call is TRBV29-1, the J call TRBJ2-7; no definite D call. The V gene's germline CDR1 is SQVTM and CDR2 ANQGSEA. Trimming took 6 bases from V and 3 from J, leaving 18 bases between them. The CDR3 length is 14 residues. The CDR3 loop reads CSVPGPTGYYEQYF. The CDR3 DNA is TGCAGCGTGCCTGGTCCCACGGGTTACTACGAGCAGTACTTC.